Listed below are T cell receptor beta chains from one sample, sequenced in a study of blood T cells in healthy people across ages. TCRdb passed the 5' RACE reads through MiXCR, listing each CDR3 protein once. The sample yields 650,000 to 800,000 distinct CDR3 sequences, about 50% seen once. The sequenced sample consisted of blood. These receptors were taken from a woman aged 80 or over in good health. CDR3s include the opening cysteine and the closing phenylalanine or tryptophan. Fields, in order: V gene, CDR3 protein.

TRBV6-5 CASSYSIEGSSYNSPLHF
TRBV20-1 CSARDGGRGNNEQFF
TRBV21-1 CASSKYGHEQYF
TRBV20-1 CSARRTGPSNNEQFF
TRBV6-5 CASSYLAGGAGTEAFF
TRBV7-9 CASRATGTSDYEQYF
TRBV20-1 CSAEGSGSNQPQHF
TRBV29-1 CSVVEGPGPQETQYF
TRBV25-1 CASSEYGGLQYNSPLHF
TRBV2 CASSEGQPQETQYF
TRBV10-3 CAISETKVDEQYF
TRBV19 CASRRTENSNQPQHF
TRBV25-1 CATESGPYYEQYF
TRBV2 CASSAIQGALNSPLHF
TRBV6-4 CASSDSRDLHSYEQYF
TRBV20-1 CSASEGRGYNEQFF
TRBV28 CASSSPQDRDRDGEKLFF
TRBV4-1 CASRPRTLQGPNSPLHF
TRBV12-3/TRBV12-4 CASSLTIGTDMQYF
TRBV30 CAWGELAGHNEQFF
TRBV7-8 CASSLGVPGSQDTQYF
TRBV5-1 CASSLAPGGTETQYF
TRBV5-1 CASSAGETRRGGYTF
TRBV4-3 CASSQDGGGAGEQYF
TRBV6-2/TRBV6-3 CASTQGDLLNEQYF
TRBV20-1 CSADRGRRTDTQYF
TRBV28 CASSLAGGGAGYTF
TRBV4-2 CASRKKVAGNTEAFF
TRBV5-1 CASSPLPGANVLTF
TRBV18 CASSPSEGRGGYTF
TRBV20-1 CSARHPEGNQPQHF
TRBV20-1 CSASRPGANVLTF
TRBV7-9 CASSLARSLGTQYF
TRBV20-1 CIPRWTGYGYTF
TRBV20-1 CSAKLAGLAKNIQYF
TRBV7-8 CTSSFGGGQDTQYF
TRBV5-1 CASSLAPTAKGTDTLYF
TRBV20-1 CGANRGEVGYTF
TRBV28 CASSLGSGSRELFF
TRBV7-9 CASSFRQGYVGQFF
TRBV6-6 CASSSPIPGGEGTEAFF
TRBV9 CASATGQTQETQYF
TRBV20-1 CSAPYSPLQETQYF
TRBV5-1 CASSSAPPTDTQYF
TRBV7-9 CASSPGRANTEAFF
TRBV20-1 CSARASRGGAINTGELFF
TRBV3-1 CASRSAGTSGRSGELFF
TRBV5-1 CASSVVSQNYGYTF
TRBV5-1 CASSLGILDRAHEQYF
TRBV7-2 CASSPVAETQYF
TRBV10-3 CAISEWGGSTDTQYF
TRBV7-3 CASSVDYTDTQYF
TRBV20-1 CSAREPPLFEQFF
TRBV6-2/TRBV6-3 CASRTLNIQYF
TRBV12-3/TRBV12-4 CASSPSSLPEQYF
TRBV7-2 CASTLGGSGNEQFF
TRBV7-9 CASSLRQRNSPLHF